Below, 27 T cell receptor beta chains from the same sample are listed, as sequenced in a study of T cell clonality in common variable immunodeficiency. Study-level findings and limits: Fewer deletions and N-nucleotide insertions were reportedly seen in common variable immunodeficiency TCR beta sequences.

Generated by immunoSEQ multiplex PCR, the TCRdb table keeps only in-frame clones and is missing some. The table lists 30,000 to 35,000 clones, with no singletons. No cognate antigen is known for these TCRs. The sample taken for sequencing was peripheral blood mononuclear cells. The receptors shown here come from a human donor with common variable immunodeficiency.

Many counts were recorded for this clone. The read ends 3 residues shy of where the CDR3 ends; the end is completed using the germline J gene. V and J are TRBV7-9 and TRBJ1-2; possibly TRBD1 for D (5 bases). V dropped 3 bases and J dropped 6 bases, with 11 bases sitting between them. Germline V lookup: CDR1 SEHNR, CDR2 FQNEAQ (reference sequence). This CDR3 comprises 13 residues. The covered CDR3 bases are TGTGCCAGCAGCTTTGCGGGGGGGAATGGC. Its protein is CASSFAGGNG. The CDR3 in its entirety is CASSFAGGNGYTF.

This clone was found many times. Read sequence stops 3 residues before the CDR3 end, and the germline J gene provides the missing end. The chain recombines TRBV7-3 with TRBJ2-3, with TRBD2 as a possible D gene (5 bases). CDR1 and CDR2 (germline): SGHTA, FQGTGA. The length of the CDR3 is 12 residues. Trimming stripped 5 bases from V and 5 bases from J, with 8 bases between. CDR3 bases read: TGTGCCAGCAGCCCCGAGGGAGATACG. It yields the protein CASSPEGDT. The whole CDR3 is CASSPEGDTQYF.

Worth noting for this clone: The read halts 3 residues ahead of the CDR3 end, with the missing end drawn from the germline J gene. J is TRBJ1-4 and V is TRBV7-3; the D gene is possibly TRBD1 (5 bases). V was shortened by 8 bases and J by 4 bases, with 11 bases between the two germline ends. Germline lookup yields CDR1 SGHTA and CDR2 FQGTGA. The CDR3 has 13 residues. Incomplete CDR3 DNA: TGTGCCAGCCGGGGGGACCTTAATGAAAAA. Protein: CASRGDLNEK. The full CDR3 sequence reads CASRGDLNEKLFF. The whole variable domain, filled in from reference TRBV7-3 and TRBJ1-4, reads GAGVSQTPSNKVTEKGKYVELRCDPISGHTALYWYRQSLGQGPEFLIYFQGTGAADDSGLPNDRFFAVRPEGSVSTLKIQRTERGDSAVYLCASRGDLNEKLFFGSGTQLSVL.

This clone was picked up a small number of times. The CDR3 here is CSKGQGPRNTIYF. Incomplete CDR3 DNA: TGCAGCAAGGGACAGGGGCCTAGAAACACC. The rearrangement uses TRBV29-1 and TRBJ1-3, with 10 bases fitting TRBD1. Read sequence stops 3 residues before the CDR3 end, and the germline J gene provides the missing end. The V gene end was trimmed by 8 bases and the J gene end by 5 bases; junction bases not matched to a gene: 6. This CDR3 has 13 residues. Germline V gives CDR1 SQVTM, CDR2 ANQGSEA. The full variable domain, its missing parts supplied by reference TRBV29-1 and TRBJ1-3, is SAVISQKPSRDICQRGTSLTIQCQVDSQVTMMFWYRQQPGQSLTLIATANQGSEATYESGFVIDKFPISRPNLTFSTLTVSNMSPEDSSIYLCSKGQGPRNTIYFGEGSWLTVV.

This clone showed up many times. Read data end 3 residues before the CDR3 end; the end is taken from the germline J gene. V and J are TRBV6-2 or TRBV6-3 and TRBJ2-2, with D perhaps matching TRBD1 (5 bases). The CDR3 totals 14 residues. CDR1 MNHEY and CDR2 SVGEGT come from the germline V gene. V dropped 6 bases and J dropped 2 bases, with 10 bases sitting between them. CDR3 DNA (partial): TGTGCCAGCAGACGCGACAGAAACACCGGGGAG. Translated, it gives CASRRDRNTGE. The whole CDR3 protein reads CASRRDRNTGELFF.

This clone was counted a few times. The read comes to an end 3 residues before the CDR3 does, leaving the germline J gene to fill in the end. This chain connects TRBV6-4 to TRBJ1-1; D is ambiguous. Germline V lookup: CDR1 MRHNA, CDR2 SNTAGT. The ends were cut back, 5 bases at V and 1 base at J, with 8 bases in the middle. The length of the CDR3 is 13 residues. CDR3 residues: CASSQYRNTEAFF. The CDR3 bases that were read are TGTGCCAGCAGTCAGTACCGGAACACTGAA.

This clone was recorded at least ten times. CDR3 DNA (partial): TGCGCCAGCAGCCCGGGACAGGGGGTGGCTGGGGCCAACGTC. This codes for CASSPGQGVAGANV. The entire CDR3 protein reads CASSPGQGVAGANVLTF. The chain is built from TRBV5-1 and TRBJ2-6, with TRBD1 matching 11 bases. The CDR3 extends 3 residues past the end of the read, so its final part is completed from the germline J gene. CDR1 SGHRS and CDR2 YFSETQ come from the germline V gene. J was trimmed by 2 bases and V by 4 bases; bases with no gene match: 5. The CDR3 extends over 17 amino acids.

By sample fraction, this clone is medium-sized. The read ends 3 residues shy of where the CDR3 ends; the end is completed using the germline J gene. This chain links TRBV9 with TRBJ2-5; TRBD2 aligns across 9 bases. V was clipped by 0 bases and J by 3 bases; unmatched bases: 3. Germline CDR1 is SGDLS and CDR2 is YYNGEE. CDR3 length equals 15 residues. The CDR3 bases that were read are TGTGCCAGCAGCGTAGGTAGCGGGAGTAAAGAGACC. This translates into CASSVGSGSKET. The whole CDR3 reads CASSVGSGSKETQYF.

This clone was counted between two and nine times. The read ends 3 residues early relative to the CDR3; the germline J gene fills the gap. The chain carries TRBV7-6 and TRBJ2-5, with TRBD1 as a possible D gene (5 bases). V was shortened by 1 base and J by 2 bases, with 5 bases between the two germline ends. The CDR3 sequence is 13 residues long. Looked up from germline, CDR1 is SGHVS and CDR2 is FNYEAQ. CDR3: CASSLGQQETQYF. The sequenced part of the CDR3 DNA is TGTGCCAGCAGCTTAGGACAGCAAGAGACC.

Comment on this clone: From the germline J gene comes the end of the CDR3, since the read stops 3 residues before it. The chain has TRBV30 and TRBJ2-7, with D tentatively TRBD1 (5 bases). The CDR3 consists of 12 residues. Germline assignment: CDR1 GTSNPN and CDR2 SVGIG (reference sequence). Trimming removed 3 bases at V and 3 bases at J, with 9 bases between. Partial CDR3 DNA: TGTGCCTGGAGGGCAGGGTTCTACGAG. This translates into CAWRAGFYE. The full CDR3 reads CAWRAGFYEQYF.

This clone was counted ten times or more. The read finishes 3 residues shy of the CDR3 end, and the germline J gene is used to complete it. The chain is built from TRBV7-3 and TRBJ2-1; 11 bases align to TRBD2. The germline gives CDR1 SGHTA, CDR2 FQGTGA. With V trimmed by 4 bases and J by 6 bases, 5 bases remained unmatched. The CDR3 is 15 amino acids. CDR3 bases read: TGTGCCAGCAGCTCAACCGGGACTAGCGGCAATGAG. This sequence encodes CASSSTGTSGNE. The CDR3 reads in full as CASSSTGTSGNEQFF.

In its sample, this clone was seen many times. With the read ending 3 residues before the CDR3 end, the germline J gene is used to fill in that end. The V and J genes are TRBV20-1 and TRBJ2-5; unclear D gene. The CDR3 is 12 amino acids. V lost 1 base to trimming and J lost 2 bases, with 5 bases between them. Germline CDR1 and CDR2: DFQATT and SNEGSKA (reference sequence). The CDR3 loop is CSARALQETQYF. The sequenced part of the CDR3 DNA is TGCAGTGCTAGAGCGCTACAAGAGACC.

In this sample, this clone turned up many times. With the read ending 3 residues before the CDR3 end, the germline J gene is used to fill in that end. The chain links TRBV27 to TRBJ2-7; weak D call: TRBD2 (6 bases). The V end was cut by 6 bases, the J end by 5 bases, with 17 bases between. Germline V gene sequence: CDR1 MNHEY, CDR2 SMNVEV (reference sequence). CDR3 length: 14 amino acids. CDR3 in amino acids: CASSSRLGVHEQYF. The sequenced part of the CDR3 DNA is TGTGCCAGCAGCTCCCGACTAGGAGTCCACGAG.

This clone was counted only a few times. The read stops 3 residues short of the end of the CDR3; the missing end is completed from the germline J gene. V is TRBV11-3 and J is TRBJ2-7, with 9 bases that match TRBD1. This CDR3 has 14 amino acids. The germline CDR1 and CDR2 sequences are SGHNT and YENEEA. V gave up 5 bases and J gave up 5 bases; unmatched junction bases: 7. This chain's CDR3 is CASSRRTGADEQYF. The covered CDR3 bases are TGTGCCAGCAGCCGCCGGACAGGGGCTGACGAG.

This clone was counted many times. The read terminates 3 residues ahead of where the CDR3 ends, so the germline J gene completes it. V usage is TRBV7-9 and J usage is TRBJ1-1; TRBD1 might be the D (5 bases). CDR3 size: 13 residues. Deletions cut 7 bases from V and 4 bases from J, with 13 bases between. Germline V gene data show CDR1 as SEHNR and CDR2 as FQNEAQ (reference sequence). The CDR3 region is CASIKGVGTEAFF. The sequenced CDR3 bases are TGTGCCAGCATCAAAGGGGTGGGCACTGAA.

This clone occurred a few times. With the read ending 3 residues before the CDR3 end, the germline J gene is used to fill in that end. The chain has TRBV30 and TRBJ1-5, with D possibly being TRBD1 (5 bases). V lost 8 bases, J lost 7 bases, and 18 bases lay in between. Looked up from germline, CDR1 is GTSNPN and CDR2 is SVGIG (reference sequence). The CDR3 sequence is 13 residues long. The CDR3 loop is CASSIGGAQPQHF. The CDR3 bases that were read are TGTGCCAGTAGTATCGGAGGGGCCCAGCCC.

This clone was seen a handful of times. The CDR3 is cut off 3 residues early in the read; its end comes from the germline J gene. V and J are TRBV11-2 and TRBJ1-1; D might be TRBD1 (6 bases). The CDR3 consists of 12 residues. CDR1 SGHAT and CDR2 FQNNGV come from the germline V gene. The CDR3 region is CASSTGGREAFF. The CDR3 bases that were read are TGTGCCAGCAGCACGGGGGGCAGGGAA. Full variable domain (missing parts from reference TRBV11-2 and TRBJ1-1): EAGVAQSPRYKIIEKRQSVAFWCNPISGHATLYWYQQILGQGPKLLIQFQNNGVVDDSQLPKDRFSAERLKGVDSTLKIQPAKLEDSAVYLCASSTGGREAFFGQGTRLTVV.

This clone was seen ten or more times. The read terminates 3 residues ahead of where the CDR3 ends, so the germline J gene completes it. The chain joins TRBV24-1 to TRBJ1-4; 7 nucleotides line up with TRBD1. After removal of 10 bases from V and 7 bases from J, the junction contained 11 bases not matched to a gene. Germline V CDR1 and CDR2: KGHDR, SFDVKD. CDR3 size: 14 residues. CDR3 bases read: TGTGCCACGGAGGGGGCGCTTTTTGGTGAAAAA. Protein sequence: CATEGALFGEK. The full-length CDR3 reads as CATEGALFGEKLFF.

This clone has at least ten counts. The CDR3 end lies 3 residues beyond the end of the read and is filled in from the germline J gene. The chain uses TRBV6-2 or TRBV6-3 and TRBJ2-7; tentative D call: TRBD2 (5 bases). Germline values: CDR1 MNHEY, CDR2 SVGEGT. The CDR3 covers 15 residues. Trimming cost V 4 bases and J 3 bases, with 16 bases left between them. CDR3 in amino acids: CASSFTRTEIYEQYF. Incomplete CDR3 DNA: TGTGCCAGCAGTTTTACAAGGACTGAGATCTACGAG.

This clone was counted many times. The read halts 3 residues ahead of the CDR3 end, with the missing end drawn from the germline J gene. The V and J genes are TRBV6-2 or TRBV6-3 and TRBJ2-3, with TRBD2 matching 11 bases. The length of the CDR3 is 17 residues. Looked up from germline, CDR1 is MNHEY and CDR2 is SVGEGT. V shed 4 bases, J shed 6 bases, and the junction held 12 bases outside the gene matches. The DNA read from the CDR3 is TGTGCCAGCAGTTCCGGGACTAGCGGAAAGGCATGGGATACG. Translating gives CASSSGTSGKAWDT. The complete CDR3 reads CASSSGTSGKAWDTQYF.

In its sample, this clone was seen a few times. The read terminates 3 residues ahead of where the CDR3 ends, so the germline J gene completes it. This chain connects TRBV7-2 to TRBJ2-1, with 10 bases matching TRBD2. Germline CDR1 SGHTA, CDR2 FQGNSA. The V segment lost 0 bases and the J segment 5 bases; nucleotides outside the gene matches: 4. CDR3 size: 16 residues. CDR3 DNA (partial): TGTGCCAGCAGCTTAGCTAGCGGGAGGCCCAACAATGAG. It translates to CASSLASGRPNNE. The full-length CDR3 reads as CASSLASGRPNNEQFF.

This clone was counted many times. With the read ending 3 residues before the CDR3 end, the germline J gene is used to fill in that end. The genes are TRBV19 and TRBJ2-7; 7 positions agree with TRBD1. This CDR3 region has 12 residues. CDR1 is LNHDA, CDR2 SQIVND, per germline (reference sequence). J gave up 0 bases and V 8 bases, and 1 base lay outside the gene matches. CDR3 protein: CASGDSSYEQYF. The sequenced CDR3 bases are TGTGCCAGTGGGGACAGCTCCTACGAG.

This clone has only a few counts. The CDR3 end falls 3 residues outside the read, so it is completed with the germline J gene. This chain connects TRBV7-9 to TRBJ2-7, with D possibly being TRBD1 (5 bases). Germline V CDR1 and CDR2: SEHNR, FQNEAQ (reference sequence). This CDR3 region has 15 residues. V was clipped by 2 bases and J by 0 bases, with 11 bases between them. Incomplete CDR3 DNA: TGTGCCAGCAGCTTACAGGGCTCTGACTCCTACGAG. Translation: CASSLQGSDSYE. The complete CDR3 sequence is CASSLQGSDSYEQYF.

This clone has only a few counts. The read ends 3 residues shy of where the CDR3 ends; the end is completed using the germline J gene. The V and J genes are TRBV11-3 and TRBJ1-1; unclear D gene. The length of the CDR3 is 14 residues. The germline V gene has CDR1 SGHNT and CDR2 YENEEA. V lost 3 bases to trimming and J lost 1 base, with 9 bases between them. CDR3: CASSLARWNTEAFF. CDR3 DNA (partial): TGTGCCAGCAGCTTGGCCAGATGGAACACTGAA.

The table lists this clone with many counts. The CDR3 end is not reached by the read, which stops 3 residues before it; the germline J gene fills it in. This chain joins TRBV6-2 or TRBV6-3 and TRBJ2-5; 7 bases match TRBD1. This CDR3 contains 16 residues. From germline, CDR1 is MNHEY and CDR2 SVGEGT. V shed 0 bases, J shed 2 bases, and the junction held 6 bases outside the gene matches. The sequenced CDR3 bases are TGTGCCAGCAGTTACTCTAAGAGGGGGCTTCAAGAGACC. This sequence encodes CASSYSKRGLQET. In full, the CDR3 reads CASSYSKRGLQETQYF.

This clone was observed many times. The read terminates 3 residues before the CDR3 end, so the remaining end is supplied by the germline J gene. V usage is TRBV6-2 or TRBV6-3 and J usage is TRBJ2-7; 9 bases agree with TRBD1. The ends lost 1 base at V and 6 bases at J; junction bases unmatched: 10. CDR3 length: 16 residues. Germline V gene sequence: CDR1 MNHEY, CDR2 SVGEGT. The CDR3 spells CASSYYPGTGMGEQYF. The CDR3 bases that were read are TGTGCCAGCAGTTACTACCCCGGGACAGGGATGGGCGAG.

In this sample, this clone turned up a few times. The part of the CDR3 DNA that was read is TGTGCCAGCTCCAGGACCGCAGGGAATCCTGGTAACACTGAA. Protein product: CASSRTAGNPGNTE. The CDR3 reads in full as CASSRTAGNPGNTEAFF. The rearrangement links TRBV18 to TRBJ1-1; perhaps TRBD1 as D (5 bases). Sequencing ends 3 residues short of the CDR3 end; the germline J gene provides the rest. CDR3 size: 17 residues. Germline CDR1 KGHSH, CDR2 LQKENI. Trimming took 6 bases from V and 2 from J, leaving 22 bases between them.